Here is one TCR beta chain with its context. Per germline, CDR1 LNHDA and CDR2 SQIVND (reference sequence). The CDR3 runs to 17 residues. J gave up 0 bases and V 7 bases, and 11 bases lay outside the gene matches. This sample is drawn from a study of Ad26.COV2.S vaccination and SARS-CoV-2 variants. Sample treatment: around 19 received Ad26.COV2.S at low or high dose, single or two shots; about five received placebo; per-sample allocation not given. Day 63 after the first injection of vaccine or placebo was the sampling time. Profiling relied on immunoSEQ multiplex PCR, and the TCRdb table lists in-frame clones only, not all of them. The sample consists of some 520,000 clones, 70% to 90% of them appearing once.

The receptor was isolated from a person between 18 and 59 years old who received the Ad26.COV2.S COVID-19 vaccine or a placebo. The rearrangement uses TRBV19 and TRBJ1-5; TRBD1 matches 8 bases. Source: peripheral blood, taken in a trial of Ad26.COV2.S vaccine versus placebo. This CDR3 reads CASKSTGQGYSNQPQHF. CDR3 nucleotides: TGTGCCAGTAAATCTACTGGACAGGGCTATAGCAATCAGCCCCAGCATTTT.